The rows below give T cell receptor beta chains drawn from one sample of a study of beta chain features in type 1 diabetes. Method: immunoSEQ multiplex PCR; TCRdb's copy keeps in-frame clones and lacks some. The data show 300,000 to 350,000 clones, 9.3% seen once. The sequenced sample was central memory CD4+ T cells from blood. The receptors derive from a young man with type 1 diabetes. Both conserved end residues are part of each CDR3. The order of the fields is J gene, V gene, CDR3 protein.

J gene: TRBJ1-1; V gene: TRBV30; CDR3 protein: CAWGQKGTEAFF
J gene: TRBJ2-7; V gene: TRBV2; CDR3 protein: CASTNGGAYEQYF
J gene: TRBJ1-6; V gene: TRBV7-2; CDR3 protein: CASSLEWGAQSALHF
J gene: TRBJ1-1; V gene: TRBV29-1; CDR3 protein: CSVDNGGTEAFF
J gene: TRBJ1-4; V gene: TRBV30; CDR3 protein: CAWREAGGTEKLFF
J gene: TRBJ2-2; V gene: TRBV7-2; CDR3 protein: CASSPGTGGLTGELFF
J gene: TRBJ2-5; V gene: TRBV4-3; CDR3 protein: CASSQGGLAGQETQYF
J gene: TRBJ2-7; V gene: TRBV7-8; CDR3 protein: CASSLRLAGGEQYF
J gene: TRBJ2-2; V gene: TRBV19; CDR3 protein: CASSIDGTPGELFF
J gene: TRBJ1-2; V gene: TRBV7-2; CDR3 protein: CASTERGTGHGYTF
J gene: TRBJ1-5; V gene: TRBV16; CDR3 protein: CASSQRGGQPQHF
J gene: TRBJ1-1; V gene: TRBV11-2; CDR3 protein: CASSLDPGTASEAFF
J gene: TRBJ2-3; V gene: TRBV2; CDR3 protein: CASSERGFTDTQYF
J gene: TRBJ2-5; V gene: TRBV7-2; CDR3 protein: CASSLSPDHQETQYF
J gene: TRBJ2-7; V gene: TRBV30; CDR3 protein: CAWSDGAQSKYEQYF
J gene: TRBJ2-3; V gene: TRBV7-2; CDR3 protein: CASSAQWRGTDTQYF
J gene: TRBJ1-5; V gene: TRBV7-2; CDR3 protein: CASSLGQGAVLSGNQPQHF
J gene: TRBJ1-2; V gene: TRBV7-9; CDR3 protein: CASSLQGADGYTF
J gene: TRBJ1-1; V gene: TRBV7-2; CDR3 protein: CASRLRGIQNTEAFF
J gene: TRBJ2-1; V gene: TRBV6-5; CDR3 protein: CASSPANEQFF
J gene: TRBJ1-2; V gene: TRBV21-1; CDR3 protein: CASSKEMGQVYYGYTF
J gene: TRBJ2-4; V gene: TRBV25-1; CDR3 protein: CASSELGSASKNIQYF
J gene: TRBJ1-1; V gene: TRBV7-9; CDR3 protein: CASSQIGGNTEAFF
J gene: TRBJ2-1; V gene: TRBV29-1; CDR3 protein: CSVGASGNNEQFF
J gene: TRBJ2-7; V gene: TRBV2; CDR3 protein: CASSVMYYEQYF
J gene: TRBJ2-1; V gene: TRBV4-3; CDR3 protein: CASSQVVGGSGVQFF
J gene: TRBJ1-5; V gene: TRBV4-1; CDR3 protein: CASSQDTQGEQPQHF
J gene: TRBJ2-3; V gene: TRBV14; CDR3 protein: CASSRTRSTDTQYF
J gene: TRBJ1-2; V gene: TRBV30; CDR3 protein: CAWSVGGDYGYTF
J gene: TRBJ1-2; V gene: TRBV7-2; CDR3 protein: CASRQGAGGYTF
J gene: TRBJ2-2; V gene: TRBV5-6; CDR3 protein: CASSFRNTGELFF
J gene: TRBJ1-6; V gene: TRBV5-1; CDR3 protein: CASSPQGYVDSPLHF
J gene: TRBJ2-7; V gene: TRBV7-2; CDR3 protein: CASSGRAGPYEQYF
J gene: TRBJ2-3; V gene: TRBV6-6; CDR3 protein: CASSPSTAGTDTQYF
J gene: TRBJ2-1; V gene: TRBV28; CDR3 protein: CASTGGLAVYGGEQFF
J gene: TRBJ1-6; V gene: TRBV28; CDR3 protein: CASSLNLGTPLHF
J gene: TRBJ2-2; V gene: TRBV6-5; CDR3 protein: CASRRDRGNTGELFF
J gene: TRBJ1-1; V gene: TRBV11-2; CDR3 protein: CASSWGAGNTEAFF
J gene: TRBJ2-2; V gene: TRBV5-1; CDR3 protein: CASSLRVAENTGELFF
J gene: TRBJ2-1; V gene: TRBV7-9; CDR3 protein: CASSSQGNEQFF
J gene: TRBJ2-5; V gene: TRBV4-3; CDR3 protein: CASSQEARGETQYF
J gene: TRBJ2-5; V gene: TRBV5-1; CDR3 protein: CASSLGGTEETQYF
J gene: TRBJ1-1; V gene: TRBV6-6; CDR3 protein: CASSYTIEAFF
J gene: TRBJ1-1; V gene: TRBV6-5; CDR3 protein: CASRKGGPGAAFF
J gene: TRBJ1-2; V gene: TRBV15; CDR3 protein: CATSRPPKSGYTF
J gene: TRBJ2-5; V gene: TRBV21-1; CDR3 protein: CASSVLTGVPGISQYF
J gene: TRBJ2-7; V gene: TRBV6-5; CDR3 protein: CASGRSHRGTYEQYF
J gene: TRBJ1-5; V gene: TRBV6-6; CDR3 protein: CASSYTYGSVSQPQHF
J gene: TRBJ1-2; V gene: TRBV6-6; CDR3 protein: CASSTIRQANYGYTF
J gene: TRBJ1-5; V gene: TRBV9; CDR3 protein: CASSVEGYSNQPQHF
J gene: TRBJ2-5; V gene: TRBV6-1; CDR3 protein: CALRFTGQETQYF
J gene: TRBJ1-1; V gene: TRBV5-1; CDR3 protein: CASSPDRLEAFF